The present T cell receptor beta chain was sequenced within a study of blood T cell repertoires in COVID-19. Study processing details: Counts of nucleated cells, estimated from reference gene primer amplification, were obtained. The data were produced by immunoSEQ multiplex PCR, yet TCRdb's version contains in-frame clones alone and is incomplete. V and J calls plus clone size are reproduced from that table; the DNA served to infer D and trimming. The repertoire holds some 260,000 clones, 88% seen once, with just under 0.8% in the top ten. In the case of this clone: The same CDR3 can be traced to other DNA sequences in this sample.

Trimming took 4 bases from V and 1 from J, leaving 9 bases between them. CDR1 is SGHNT and CDR2 is YYREEE in the germline V gene (reference sequence). This CDR3 has 13 residues. The receptor was derived from a young woman with acute or convalescent COVID-19. V usage is TRBV5-4 and J usage is TRBJ2-7, with D tentatively TRBD2 (6 bases). Sequencing was carried out using peripheral blood. Written as DNA, the CDR3 is TGTGCCAGCAGCCCCCGGGGGTCCTACGAGCAGTACTTC. It translates to CASSPRGSYEQYF.